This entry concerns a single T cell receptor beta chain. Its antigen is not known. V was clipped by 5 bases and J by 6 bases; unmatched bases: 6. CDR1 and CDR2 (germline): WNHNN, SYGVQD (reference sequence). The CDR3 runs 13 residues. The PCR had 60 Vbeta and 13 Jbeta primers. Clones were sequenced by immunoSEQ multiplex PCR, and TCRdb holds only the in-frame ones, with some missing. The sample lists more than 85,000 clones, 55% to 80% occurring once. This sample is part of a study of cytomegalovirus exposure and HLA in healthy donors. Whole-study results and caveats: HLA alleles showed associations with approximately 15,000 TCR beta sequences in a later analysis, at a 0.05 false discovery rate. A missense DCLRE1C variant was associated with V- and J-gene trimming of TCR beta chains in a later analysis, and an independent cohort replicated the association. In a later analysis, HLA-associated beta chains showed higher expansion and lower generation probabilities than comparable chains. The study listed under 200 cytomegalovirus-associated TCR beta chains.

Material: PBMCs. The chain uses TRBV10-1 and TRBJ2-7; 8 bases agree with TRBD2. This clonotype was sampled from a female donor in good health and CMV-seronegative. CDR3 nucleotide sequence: TGCGCCAGCAGTCCCGGGACTAGGGGCGAGCAGTACTTC. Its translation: CASSPGTRGEQYF.